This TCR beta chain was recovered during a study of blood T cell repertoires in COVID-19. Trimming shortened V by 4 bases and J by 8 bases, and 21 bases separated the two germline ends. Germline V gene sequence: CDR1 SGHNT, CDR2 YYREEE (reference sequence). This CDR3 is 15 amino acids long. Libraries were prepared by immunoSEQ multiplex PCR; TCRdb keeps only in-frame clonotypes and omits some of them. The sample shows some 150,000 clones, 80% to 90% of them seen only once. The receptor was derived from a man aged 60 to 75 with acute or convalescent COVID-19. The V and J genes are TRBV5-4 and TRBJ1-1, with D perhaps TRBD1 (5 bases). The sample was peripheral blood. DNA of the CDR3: TGTGCCAGCAGCCACCTGGTGACAGCGACTGAAGAAGCTTTCTTT. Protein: CASSHLVTATEEAFF.